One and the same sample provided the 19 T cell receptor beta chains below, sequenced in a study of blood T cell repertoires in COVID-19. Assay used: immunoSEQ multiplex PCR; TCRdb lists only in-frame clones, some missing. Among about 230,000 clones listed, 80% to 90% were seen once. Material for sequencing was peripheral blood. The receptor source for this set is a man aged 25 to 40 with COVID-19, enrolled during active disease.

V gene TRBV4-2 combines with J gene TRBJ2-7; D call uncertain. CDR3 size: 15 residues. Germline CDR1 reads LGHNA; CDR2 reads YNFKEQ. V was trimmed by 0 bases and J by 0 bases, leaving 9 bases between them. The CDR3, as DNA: TGTGCCAGCAGCCAAGATGGGCAGTCCTCCTACGAGCAGTACTTC. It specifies CASSQDGQSSYEQYF.

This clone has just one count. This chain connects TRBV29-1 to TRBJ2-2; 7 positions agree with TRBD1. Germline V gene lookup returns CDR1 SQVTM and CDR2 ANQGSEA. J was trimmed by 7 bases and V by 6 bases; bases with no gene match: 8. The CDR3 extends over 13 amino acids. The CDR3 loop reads CSVDRQGDGELFF. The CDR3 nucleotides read TGCAGCGTCGATCGACAGGGCGACGGGGAGCTGTTTTTT.

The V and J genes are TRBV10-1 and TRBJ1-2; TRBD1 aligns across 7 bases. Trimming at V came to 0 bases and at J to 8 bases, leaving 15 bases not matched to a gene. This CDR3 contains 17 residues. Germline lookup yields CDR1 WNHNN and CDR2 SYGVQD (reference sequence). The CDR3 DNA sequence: TGCGCCAGCAGTGAGTCGGGACAGATAGTGCCCCGGGGAGGCTACACCTTC. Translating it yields CASSESGQIVPRGGYTF.

CDR3 sequence (DNA): TGTGCCAGCAGCTTCCAGACGAACACCGGGGAGCTGTTTTTT. This encodes CASSFQTNTGELFF. The chain links TRBV5-5 to TRBJ2-2; D gene unclear. Germline loops: CDR1 SGHKS, CDR2 YYEKEE (reference sequence). The CDR3 covers 14 residues. V lost 2 bases to trimming and J lost 0 bases, with 5 bases between them.

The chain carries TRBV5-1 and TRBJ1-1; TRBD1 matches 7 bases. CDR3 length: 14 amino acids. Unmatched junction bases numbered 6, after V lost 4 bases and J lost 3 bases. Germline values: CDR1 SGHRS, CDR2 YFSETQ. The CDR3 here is CASSPRDSHTEAFF. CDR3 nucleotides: TGCGCCAGCAGCCCCCGGGACAGCCACACTGAAGCTTTCTTT.

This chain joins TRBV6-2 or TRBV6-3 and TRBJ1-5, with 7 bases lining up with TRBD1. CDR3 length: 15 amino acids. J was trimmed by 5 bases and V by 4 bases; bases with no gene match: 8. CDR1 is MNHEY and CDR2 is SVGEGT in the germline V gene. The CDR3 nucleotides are TGTGCCAGCAGTTCCAGGACAGGTGGAGATCAGCCCCAGCATTTT. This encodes CASSSRTGGDQPQHF.

CDR3 residues: CSVVRDYEQYF. In nucleotides, the CDR3 is TGCAGCGTTGTACGGGACTACGAGCAGTACTTC. The rearrangement uses TRBV29-1 and TRBJ2-7, with D maybe TRBD2 (5 bases). Germline-derived CDR1 and CDR2 are SQVTM and ANQGSEA. V dropped 4 bases and J dropped 3 bases, with 7 bases sitting between them. The CDR3 spans 11 residues.

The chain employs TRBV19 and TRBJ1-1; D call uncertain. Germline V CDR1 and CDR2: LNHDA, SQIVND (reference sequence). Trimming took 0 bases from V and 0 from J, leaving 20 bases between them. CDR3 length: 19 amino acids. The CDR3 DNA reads TGTGCCAGTAGTATAGATCGGTTGAACGTCCGAATCATGAACACTGAAGCTTTCTTT. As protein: CASSIDRLNVRIMNTEAFF.

CDR3 nucleotide sequence: TGTGCCAGTTCAACCGGTGCTAGCGGGGGTCGTACTAATGAGCAGTTCTTC. It codes for CASSTGASGGRTNEQFF. The rearrangement links TRBV19 to TRBJ2-1; 10 bases fit TRBD2. This CDR3 contains 17 residues. Germline values: CDR1 LNHDA, CDR2 SQIVND (reference sequence). The V segment lost 8 bases and the J segment 7 bases; nucleotides outside the gene matches: 17.

DNA of the CDR3: TGTGCCAGCAGTTATGACACCTTCTATGGCTACACCTTC. Its translation is CASSYDTFYGYTF. This chain joins TRBV6-5 and TRBJ1-2; D unclear. V was shortened by 3 bases and J by 4 bases, with 9 bases between the two germline ends. The CDR3 is 13 residues long. Germline lookup yields CDR1 MNHEY and CDR2 SVGAGI.

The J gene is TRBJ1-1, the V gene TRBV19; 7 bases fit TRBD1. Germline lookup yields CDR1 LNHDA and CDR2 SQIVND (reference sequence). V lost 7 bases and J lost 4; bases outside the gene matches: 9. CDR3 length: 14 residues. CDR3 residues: CASKARGRGTEAFF. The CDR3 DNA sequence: TGTGCCAGTAAAGCGAGGGGGCGAGGCACTGAAGCTTTCTTT.

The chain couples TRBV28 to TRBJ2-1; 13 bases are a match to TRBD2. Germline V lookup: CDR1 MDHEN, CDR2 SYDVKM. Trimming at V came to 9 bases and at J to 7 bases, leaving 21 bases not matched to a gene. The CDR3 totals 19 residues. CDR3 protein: CASRAGTGQLAGGPNEQFF. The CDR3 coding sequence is TGTGCCAGTCGGGCCGGGACAGGGCAACTAGCGGGAGGGCCAAATGAGCAGTTCTTC.

CDR3: CASKGIDNSPLHF. The CDR3 nucleotides are TGTGCGTCGAAGGGGATAGATAATTCACCCCTCCACTTT. The genes are TRBV30 and TRBJ1-6; maybe TRBD1 (5 bases). Germline V gene lookup returns CDR1 GTSNPN and CDR2 SVGIG (reference sequence). The CDR3 contains 13 residues. The complete variable domain, with remaining parts taken from reference TRBV30 and TRBJ1-6, reads SQTIHQWPATLVQPVGSPLSLECTVEGTSNPNLYWYRQAAGRGLQLLFYSVGIGQISSEVPQNLSASRPQDRQFILSSKKLLLSDSGFYLCASKGIDNSPLHFGNGTRLTVT.

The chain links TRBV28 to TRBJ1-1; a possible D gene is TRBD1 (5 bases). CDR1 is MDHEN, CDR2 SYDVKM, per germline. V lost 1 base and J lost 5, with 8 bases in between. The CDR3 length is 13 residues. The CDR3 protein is CASSLSQGTEAFF. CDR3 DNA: TGTGCCAGCAGTTTATCTCAGGGAACTGAAGCTTTCTTT.

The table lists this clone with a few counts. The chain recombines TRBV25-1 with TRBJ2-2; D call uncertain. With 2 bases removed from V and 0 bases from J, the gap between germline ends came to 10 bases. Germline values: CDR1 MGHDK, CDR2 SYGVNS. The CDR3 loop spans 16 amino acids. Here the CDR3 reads CASSEPESSNTGELFF. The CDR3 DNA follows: TGTGCCAGCAGTGAACCAGAATCATCGAACACCGGGGAGCTGTTTTTT.

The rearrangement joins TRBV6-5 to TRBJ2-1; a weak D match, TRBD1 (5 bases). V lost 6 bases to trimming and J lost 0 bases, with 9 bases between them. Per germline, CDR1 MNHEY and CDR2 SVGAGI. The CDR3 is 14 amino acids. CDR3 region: CASRQVYSYNEQFF. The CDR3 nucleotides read TGTGCCAGCAGACAGGTTTACTCCTACAATGAGCAGTTCTTC.

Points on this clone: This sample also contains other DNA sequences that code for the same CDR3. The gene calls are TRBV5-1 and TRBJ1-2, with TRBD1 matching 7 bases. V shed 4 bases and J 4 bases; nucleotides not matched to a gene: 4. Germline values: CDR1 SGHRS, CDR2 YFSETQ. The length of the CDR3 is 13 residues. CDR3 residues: CASSPRDSYGYTF. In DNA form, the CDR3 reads TGCGCCAGCAGCCCCCGGGACAGCTATGGCTACACCTTC.

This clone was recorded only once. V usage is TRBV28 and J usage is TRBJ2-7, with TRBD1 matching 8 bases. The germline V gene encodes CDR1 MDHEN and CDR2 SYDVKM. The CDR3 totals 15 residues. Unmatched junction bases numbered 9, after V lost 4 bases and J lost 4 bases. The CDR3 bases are TGTGCCAGCAGTTACGGACAGGGAGTGCCATACGAGCAGTACTTC. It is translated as CASSYGQGVPYEQYF. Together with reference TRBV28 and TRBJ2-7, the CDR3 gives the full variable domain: DVKVTQSSRYLVKRTGEKVFLECVQDMDHENMFWYRQDPGLGLRLIYFSYDVKMKEKGDIPEGYSVSREKKERFSLILESASTNQTSMYLCASSYGQGVPYEQYFGPGTRLTVT.

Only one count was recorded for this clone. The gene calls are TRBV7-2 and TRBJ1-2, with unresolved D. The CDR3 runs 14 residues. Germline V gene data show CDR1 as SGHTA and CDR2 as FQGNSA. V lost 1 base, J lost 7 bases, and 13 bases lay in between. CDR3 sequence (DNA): TGTGCCAGCAGCTTAGGCCAAGGAACGGGTGGCTACACCTTC. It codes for CASSLGQGTGGYTF.